Listed here is a single T cell receptor beta chain. This clone was seen more than once but under ten times. Its cognate antigen has yet to be identified. Per-base quality was not reported, and no clone a single base away is much larger than it. Library generation was performed with the immunoSEQ multiplex PCR assay. For the multiplex PCR, a mixture combining 60 forward primers for TCR Vbeta segments and 13 reverse primers for TCR Jbeta segments was used. A multiplex PCR assay on genomic DNA amplified the CDR3 region of rearranged TCR beta genes. The Illumina HiSeq System was used to sequence the amplified TCR beta libraries as 87-base-pair reads. The authors' analysis ran thus. A later analysis tallied around 82 million unique TCR beta chains across the 700 or so repertoires, and some 10 million of those chains were shared by two or more donors. A nearest-neighbor algorithm error-corrected the raw reads and collapsed the reads into unique sequences, merging closely related sequences to remove PCR and sequencing errors. V, D and J gene segments were assigned by aligning CDR3 sequences to IMGT reference sequences. Each retained sequence needed at least a six-nucleotide match to both a V gene segment and a J gene segment. A rearrangement was called productive if the CDR3 had no stop codons and remained in frame with V and J, and every other rearrangement was called non-productive. CDR3 was defined according to IMGT convention as the region running from the second conserved V-encoded cysteine to the conserved J-encoded phenylalanine. The earlier analysis of fewer than 700 of the donors excluded sequences that lacked an unambiguous match to a single V gene segment. In an earlier analysis of almost 600 of the donors, a V segment was called functional when productive rearrangements were above 56.7%, and segregating when the standard deviation between donors exceeded 5%. A statistical classification framework was developed to diagnose cytomegalovirus status using the catalog of TCR beta chain sequences. In a later analysis, TCR nucleotide sequences were compared against IMGT/GENE-DB human TR gene sequences so that V and J genes could be assigned. Using the TCRdist pipeline, a later analysis assigned CDR3 sequences along with most-parsimonious VDJ recombination scenarios. In a later analysis, each TCR beta chain was defined by its CDR3 amino acid sequence together with its V-gene family, and reads lacking a unique V-gene family were excluded. As a way to deal with suspected cross-contamination and a sequencing artifact, a later analysis dropped hundreds of nucleotide sequences that were highly shared and had low generation probability. In a later analysis, a clonal expansion index was calculated for each public chain from normalized within-repertoire ranks of inferred template counts. A later analysis computed generation probabilities with a VDJ recombination model fitted to out-of-frame rearrangements, and checked the results against IGoR. In a later analysis, TCR-TCR, TCR-HLA and TCR-CMV co-occurrence was scored with hypergeometric tests, and a repertoire-size bias correction was applied to TCR pairs. A later analysis estimated false discovery rates by permuting HLA or CMV assignments 20 times. In a later analysis, co-occurring TCRs were grouped using DBSCAN, with TCRdist sequence similarity added in when clustering inside HLA-allele-positive subsets. For co-occurrence clustering, repertoires with fewer than 30,000 or more than 120,000 public chains were excluded, along with roughly 5 repertoires with anomalous nucleotide sharing. TCRdb's version of the immuneACCESS table is confined to in-frame rearrangements and falls short of the full clone set. An unresolved V gene accounts for under half of the shortfall where checked; the remainder is of unknown origin. V, J and clone size derive from that table, while D and trimming were established from the DNA sequence. The sample contains 190,000 or so clones, over 80% of them found a single time. The top ten constitute roughly 10% of the sample.

In total, 666 healthy bone marrow donors made up the cohort. At the time of sampling, all cohort members were nominally healthy, though unrecorded immune exposures were likely present. The donor tested CMV seropositive and was one of the 289 seropositive cohort members. Each donor provided a peripheral blood sample, and peripheral blood mononuclear cells were used for TCR beta sequencing. The Qiagen DNeasy Blood Extraction Kit was used to extract genomic DNA from the blood cell samples. The data were taken from a study of cytomegalovirus exposure and HLA in healthy donors (TCRdb year 2017). Regarding the study in general: According to an earlier analysis of several hundred of the donors, about 179 million T cells yielded over 90 million unique TCR beta sequences and less than 300 Gb of sequence data. An early release that covered some 630 HLA-typed donors contained 300 to 350 gigabases of sequencing data and around 80 million unique TCR sequences. Of the roughly 400 genotyped donors, 75% to 85% were placed in the genetic ancestry cluster associated with self-reported Caucasian donors. The study aimed to test whether cataloging public T cell receptors could reveal signatures of past pathogen exposure. The study profiled the T cell repertoires of about 640 subjects by immunosequencing and related them to cytomegalovirus serostatus. Besides the first cohort of about 730 subjects, a separate validation cohort made up of 120 or so different subjects was used. The study combined high-throughput TCR immunosequencing, statistical association of individual TCRs with disease status, and machine learning to predict cytomegalovirus infection status. A later analysis re-examined previously published TCR beta repertoires from more than 550 donors and added high-resolution HLA genotyping to investigate patterns of TCR occurrence. Rather than using new phenotypic data, the later analysis identified candidate immune exposures from TCR beta sequences and from how often those sequences occurred across donors. To decide whether each TCR beta V gene segment behaved as functional or pseudogenic, an earlier analysis of 587 of the donors relied on high-throughput TCR beta sequencing. Donor age, sex, ethnicity and CMV serostatus were collected together with the repertoire data. Genome-wide SNP genotypes for about three fifths of the roughly 670 donors were used in a later genetic analysis, which treated that subset as a discovery cohort. All discovery cohort repertoires had been generated using a single sequencing platform. HLA typing covered class I and class II loci at four-digit resolution. The number of typed donors differed by locus: about 620-630 for A, B, C, DRB1 and DQB1; 522 for DQA1; 606 for DPA1; and roughly 450 for DPB1. A few DR-DQ haplotypes were treated as single units for association and clustering because of strong linkage in the cohort. On average, roughly 200,000 unique TCR beta nucleotide sequences were sequenced per donor among 398 genotyped donors of the cohort, with about 17% of those sequences being non-productive.

V has 0 bases trimmed and J has 4 bases trimmed; junction bases matching no gene number 5. Inclusive of the bounding cysteine and phenylalanine, the CDR3 is 15 residues long. Solely the CDR3 DNA is kept, with 45 bases framed from the first base. The germline V gene specifies LGHNA as CDR1 and YSLEER as CDR2. What the authors observed across the whole study: Compared with equally common non-associated chains, HLA-associated TCR beta chains in a later analysis were more clonally expanded and had lower generation probabilities. The only immune exposure information available for the cohort was CMV serostatus. Because HLA typing was unavailable for some donors at each locus, only the typed subset was used in association tests. The authors suggested that the approach could potentially be generalized to other disease states and immunological phenotypes. While some public TCRs were present in many individuals, most TCR sequences turned up only very rarely across donors. The 87-base-pair reads could not distinguish some IMGT-functional V segments, including TRBV6-2 and TRBV6-3, so those segments were excluded. Cytomegalovirus status was reported to be diagnosed by the classifier with high specificity and sensitivity in both the original and validation cohorts. This cohort had only TCR beta chains sequenced, and the lack of alpha or paired-chain data limited which features could be detected. Several of the top co-occurrence clusters appeared to be linked to parvovirus B19, influenza, CMV and Epstein-Barr virus, according to a later analysis. In vitro tests confirmed that a few of the cytomegalovirus-associated TCR beta chains recognize cytomegalovirus antigens. The study listed 150 to 200 TCR beta chains as associated with cytomegalovirus. A further reported finding was that TCR beta sequences accurately predicted the HLA-A and HLA-B alleles for most subjects in the first cohort. At a false discovery rate of 0.05, a later analysis linked approximately 18,000 TCR beta sequences to specific HLA alleles. Linkage disequilibrium might explain the correlated functional status among segregating V segments, but an unknown experimental factor could not be ruled out. When HLA alleles, especially DR and DQ, strongly co-occurred, attributing TCR associations to individual alleles was difficult. The sequencing pipeline was judged likely to have produced a cluster of highly shared sequence variants as a technical artifact. A later genetic analysis reported fewer N-insertions in productive TCRs among donors in an Asian-associated ancestry cluster than the roughly 620-donor mean. Broadly in line with IMGT annotations, most TCR beta V segments showed up in productive rearrangements about 90% or about 30% of the time in an earlier analysis of 587 of the donors. In a later analysis, most CMV-associated TCR beta chains were found to appear HLA-restricted, with HLA associations seemingly driven largely by CMV exposure. According to a later analysis, TCR association rates differed among HLA loci, with DRB1 alleles showing the most associated TCRs and HLA-C alleles showing the fewest. Sequencing depth was assumed to be roughly uniform across donors in the presence/absence analyses, though that assumption may not hold. V-gene and J-gene trimming of TCR beta chains was associated with a missense DCLRE1C variant in a later genetic analysis, and the association was replicated in an independent cohort. Seventeen rarely observed V segments, including chromosome 9 orphons, were excluded from the earlier analysis of just under 600 of the donors because counts were too low.

The receptor's source is a woman in her forties or fifties in good health and CMV-seropositive. The sequenced material came from PBMCs. The V and J genes are TRBV4-3 and TRBJ1-2; the junction holds 7 bases that match TRBD1. The CDR3 has the sequence CASSQDNQGGYGYTF. Read as DNA, the sequence is TGCGCCAGCAGCCAAGATAACCAGGGGGGCTATGGCTACACCTTC.